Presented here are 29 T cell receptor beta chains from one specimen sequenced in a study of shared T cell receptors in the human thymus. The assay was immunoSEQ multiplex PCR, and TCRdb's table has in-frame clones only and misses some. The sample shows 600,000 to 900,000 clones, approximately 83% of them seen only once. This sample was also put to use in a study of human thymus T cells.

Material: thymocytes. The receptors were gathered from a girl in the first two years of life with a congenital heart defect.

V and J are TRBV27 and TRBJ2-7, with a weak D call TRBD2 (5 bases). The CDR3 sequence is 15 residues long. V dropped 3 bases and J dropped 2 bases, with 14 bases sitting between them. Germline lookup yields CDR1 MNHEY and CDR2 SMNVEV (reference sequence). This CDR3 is CASSFSPRGPYEQYF. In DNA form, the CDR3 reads TGTGCCAGCAGTTTCAGTCCCCGCGGGCCCTACGAGCAGTACTTC.

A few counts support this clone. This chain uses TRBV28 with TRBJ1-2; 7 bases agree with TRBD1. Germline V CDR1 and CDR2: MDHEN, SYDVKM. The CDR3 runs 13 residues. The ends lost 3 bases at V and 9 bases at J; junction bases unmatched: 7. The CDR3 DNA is TGTGCCAGCAGTTTCGCGACAGGGATTTGCTACACCTTC. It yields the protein CASSFATGICYTF.

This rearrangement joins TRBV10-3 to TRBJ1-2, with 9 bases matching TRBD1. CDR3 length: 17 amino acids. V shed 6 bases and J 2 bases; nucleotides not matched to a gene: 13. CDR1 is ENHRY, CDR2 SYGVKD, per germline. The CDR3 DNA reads TGTGCCATCAGGAGTACACAGGGGGCTCTATGGAACTATGGCTACACCTTC. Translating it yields CAIRSTQGALWNYGYTF.

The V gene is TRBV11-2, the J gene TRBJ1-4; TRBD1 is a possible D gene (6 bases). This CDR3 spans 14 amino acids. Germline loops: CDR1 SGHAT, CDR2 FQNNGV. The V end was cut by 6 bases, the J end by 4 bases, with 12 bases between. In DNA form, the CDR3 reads TGTGCCAGCAGATATCGACAGGTTAATGAAAAACTGTTTTTT. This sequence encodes CASRYRQVNEKLFF.

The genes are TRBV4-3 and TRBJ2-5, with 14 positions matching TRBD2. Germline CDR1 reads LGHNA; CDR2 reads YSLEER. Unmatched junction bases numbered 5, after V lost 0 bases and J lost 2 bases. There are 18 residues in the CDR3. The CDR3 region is CASSQEGTSGGSQETQYF. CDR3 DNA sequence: TGCGCCAGCAGCCAAGAGGGGACTAGCGGGGGTTCTCAAGAGACCCAGTACTTC.

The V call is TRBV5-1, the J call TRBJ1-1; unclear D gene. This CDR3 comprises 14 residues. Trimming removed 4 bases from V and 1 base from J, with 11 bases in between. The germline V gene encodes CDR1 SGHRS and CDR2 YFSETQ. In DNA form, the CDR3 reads TGCGCCAGCAGCAATGGGGAGCGGAACACTGAAGCTTTCTTT. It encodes CASSNGERNTEAFF.

This chain's CDR3 is CAWSSLRGTGELFF. The CDR3 nucleotides read TGTGCCTGGTCCAGTCTCCGGGGAACCGGGGAGCTGTTTTTT. This chain links TRBV30 with TRBJ2-2; D possibly corresponds to TRBD2 (5 bases). This CDR3 contains 14 residues. Trimming took off 5 bases at V and 5 bases at J, with 15 bases between the two ends. Germline V gives CDR1 GTSNPN, CDR2 SVGIG (reference sequence).

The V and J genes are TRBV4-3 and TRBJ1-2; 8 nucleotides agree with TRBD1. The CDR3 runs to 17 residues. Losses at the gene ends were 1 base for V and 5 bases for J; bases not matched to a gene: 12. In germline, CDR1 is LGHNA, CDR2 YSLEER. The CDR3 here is CASSQVAGGELWYGYTF. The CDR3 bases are TGCGCCAGCAGCCAAGTGGCAGGGGGCGAGCTGTGGTATGGCTACACCTTC.

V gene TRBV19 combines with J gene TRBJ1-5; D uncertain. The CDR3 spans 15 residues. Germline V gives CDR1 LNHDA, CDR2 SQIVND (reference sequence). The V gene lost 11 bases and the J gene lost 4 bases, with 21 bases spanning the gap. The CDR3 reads CASGEGTPSNQPQHF. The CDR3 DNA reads TGTGCCTCCGGCGAGGGCACCCCTTCGAATCAGCCCCAGCATTTT.

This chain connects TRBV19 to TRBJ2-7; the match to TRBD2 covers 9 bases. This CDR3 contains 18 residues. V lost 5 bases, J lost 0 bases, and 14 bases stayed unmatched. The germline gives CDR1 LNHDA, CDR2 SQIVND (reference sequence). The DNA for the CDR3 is TGTGCCAGTAGTCCGGTTAGCCTGCTAGCGGGGAGCTCCTACGAGCAGTACTTC. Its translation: CASSPVSLLAGSSYEQYF.

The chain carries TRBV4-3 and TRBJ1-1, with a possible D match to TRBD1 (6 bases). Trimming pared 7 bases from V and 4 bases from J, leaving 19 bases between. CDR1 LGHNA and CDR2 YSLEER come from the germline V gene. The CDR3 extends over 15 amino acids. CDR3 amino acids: CASIPSQGSGTEAFF. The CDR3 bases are TGCGCCAGCATCCCGTCACAGGGATCGGGCACTGAAGCTTTCTTT.

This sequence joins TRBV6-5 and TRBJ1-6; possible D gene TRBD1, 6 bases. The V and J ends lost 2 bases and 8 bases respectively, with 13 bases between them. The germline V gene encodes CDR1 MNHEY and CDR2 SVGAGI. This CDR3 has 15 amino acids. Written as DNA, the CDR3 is TGTGCCAGCAGTTACCGGACAGAGGGGCATTCACCCCTCCACTTT. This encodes CASSYRTEGHSPLHF.

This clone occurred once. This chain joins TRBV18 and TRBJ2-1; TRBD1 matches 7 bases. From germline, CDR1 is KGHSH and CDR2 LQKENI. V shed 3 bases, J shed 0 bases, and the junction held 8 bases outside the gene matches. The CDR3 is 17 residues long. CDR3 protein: CASSPLDRVFSYNEQFF. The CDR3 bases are TGTGCCAGCTCACCCCTCGACAGGGTATTCTCCTACAATGAGCAGTTCTTC.

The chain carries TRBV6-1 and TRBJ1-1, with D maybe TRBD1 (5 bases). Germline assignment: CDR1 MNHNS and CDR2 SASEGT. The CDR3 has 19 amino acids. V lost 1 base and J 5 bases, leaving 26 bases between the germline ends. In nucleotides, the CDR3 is TGTGCCAGCAGTGAAGGCCAGCGTCCAGGGAGGGTCTTCGGTACTGAAGCTTTCTTT. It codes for CASSEGQRPGRVFGTEAFF.

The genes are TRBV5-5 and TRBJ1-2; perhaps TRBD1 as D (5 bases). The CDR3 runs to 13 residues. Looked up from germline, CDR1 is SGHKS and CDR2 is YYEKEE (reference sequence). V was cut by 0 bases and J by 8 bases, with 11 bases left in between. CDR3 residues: CASSLDRGRGYTF. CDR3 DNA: TGTGCCAGCAGCTTGGACCGGGGGAGAGGCTACACCTTC.

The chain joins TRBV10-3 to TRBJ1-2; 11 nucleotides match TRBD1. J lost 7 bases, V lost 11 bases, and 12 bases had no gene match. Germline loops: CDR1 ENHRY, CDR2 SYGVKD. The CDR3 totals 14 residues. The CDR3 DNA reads TGTGCCTCCGGGTGGGACAGGGGGGTTCGTGGCTACACCTTC. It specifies CASGWDRGVRGYTF.

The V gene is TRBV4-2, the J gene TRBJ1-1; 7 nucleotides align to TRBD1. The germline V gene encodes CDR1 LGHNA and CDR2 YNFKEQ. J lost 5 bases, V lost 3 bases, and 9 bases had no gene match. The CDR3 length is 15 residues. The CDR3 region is CASSHNRQGRTEAFF. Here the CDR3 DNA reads TGTGCCAGCAGCCACAACAGACAGGGCAGAACTGAAGCTTTCTTT.

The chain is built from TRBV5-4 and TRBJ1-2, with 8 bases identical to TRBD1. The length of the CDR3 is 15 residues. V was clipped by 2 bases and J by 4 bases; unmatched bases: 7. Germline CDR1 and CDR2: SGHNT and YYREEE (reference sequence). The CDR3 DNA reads TGTGCCAGCAGCTTCCGACAGGGGAAGCCCTATGGCTACACCTTC. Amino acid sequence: CASSFRQGKPYGYTF. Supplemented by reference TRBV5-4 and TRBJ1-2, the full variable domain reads ETGVTQSPTHLIKTRGQQVTLRCSSQSGHNTVSWYQQALGQGPQFIFQYYREEENGRGNFPPRFSGLQFPNYSSELNVNALELDDSALYLCASSFRQGKPYGYTFGSGTRLTVV.

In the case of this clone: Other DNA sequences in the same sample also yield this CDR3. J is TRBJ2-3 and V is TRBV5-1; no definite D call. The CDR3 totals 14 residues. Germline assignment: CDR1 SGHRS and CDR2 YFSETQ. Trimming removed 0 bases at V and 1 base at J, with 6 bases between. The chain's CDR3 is CASSLAQGTDTQYF. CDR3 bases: TGCGCCAGCAGCTTGGCTCAGGGCACAGATACGCAGTATTTT.

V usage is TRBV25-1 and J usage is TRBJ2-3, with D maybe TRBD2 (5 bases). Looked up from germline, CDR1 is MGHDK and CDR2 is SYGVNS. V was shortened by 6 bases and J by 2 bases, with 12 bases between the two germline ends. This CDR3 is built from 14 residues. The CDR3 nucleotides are TGTGCCAGCAGCCCTGGGAGAGACACAGATACGCAGTATTTT. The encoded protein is CASSPGRDTDTQYF.

The CDR3 region has the DNA TGTGCCTGGAGTGAAACACGAGGGGGTGGACAGGGGGCGGGCGAGCAGTACTTC. This translates into CAWSETRGGGQGAGEQYF. The rearrangement uses TRBV30 and TRBJ2-7; 11 nucleotides agree with TRBD1. Per germline, CDR1 GTSNPN and CDR2 SVGIG (reference sequence). The CDR3 totals 18 residues. Trimming at V came to 1 base and at J to 6 bases, leaving 17 bases not matched to a gene.

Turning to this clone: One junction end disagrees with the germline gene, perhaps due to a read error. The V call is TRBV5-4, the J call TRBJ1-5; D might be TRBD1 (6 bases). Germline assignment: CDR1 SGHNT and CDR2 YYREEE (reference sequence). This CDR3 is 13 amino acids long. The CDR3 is CASIWGPNQPQHF. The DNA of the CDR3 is TGTGCGAGCATTTGGGGGCCTAATCAGCCCCAGCATTTT.

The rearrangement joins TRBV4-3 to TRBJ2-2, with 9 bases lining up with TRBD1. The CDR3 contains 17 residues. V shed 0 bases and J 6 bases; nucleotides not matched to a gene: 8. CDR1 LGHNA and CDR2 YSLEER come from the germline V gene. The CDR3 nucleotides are TGCGCCAGCAGCCAAGATCTCGGACAGGGGAATGCCGGGGAGCTGTTTTTT. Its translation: CASSQDLGQGNAGELFF.

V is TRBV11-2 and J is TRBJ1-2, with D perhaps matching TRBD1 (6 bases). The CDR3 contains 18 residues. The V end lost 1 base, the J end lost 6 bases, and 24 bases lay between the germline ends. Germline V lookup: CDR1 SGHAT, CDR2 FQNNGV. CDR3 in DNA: TGTGCCAGCAGCTTAGTCGGGGGGCGTCAGACCGTACAAAATGGCTACACCTTC. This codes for CASSLVGGRQTVQNGYTF.

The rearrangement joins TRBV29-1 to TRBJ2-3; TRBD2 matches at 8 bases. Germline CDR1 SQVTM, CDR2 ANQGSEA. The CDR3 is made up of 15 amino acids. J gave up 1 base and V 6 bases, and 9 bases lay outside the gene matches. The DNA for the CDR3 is TGCAGCGTGTTCCTTAGCGGGGTATGCACAGATACGCAGTATTTT. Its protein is CSVFLSGVCTDTQYF.

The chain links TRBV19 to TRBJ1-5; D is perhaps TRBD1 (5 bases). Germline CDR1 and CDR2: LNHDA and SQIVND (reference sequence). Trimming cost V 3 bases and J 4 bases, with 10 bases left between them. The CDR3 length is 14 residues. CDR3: CASSIRQRNQPQHF. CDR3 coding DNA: TGTGCCAGTAGTATCCGACAGCGAAATCAGCCCCAGCATTTT.

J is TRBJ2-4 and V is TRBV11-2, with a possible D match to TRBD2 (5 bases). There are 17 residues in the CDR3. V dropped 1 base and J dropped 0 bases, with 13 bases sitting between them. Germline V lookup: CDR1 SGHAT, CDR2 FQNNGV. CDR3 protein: CASSLVRGKIAKNIQYF. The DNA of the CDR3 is TGTGCCAGCAGCTTAGTTCGGGGAAAAATAGCCAAAAACATTCAGTACTTC.

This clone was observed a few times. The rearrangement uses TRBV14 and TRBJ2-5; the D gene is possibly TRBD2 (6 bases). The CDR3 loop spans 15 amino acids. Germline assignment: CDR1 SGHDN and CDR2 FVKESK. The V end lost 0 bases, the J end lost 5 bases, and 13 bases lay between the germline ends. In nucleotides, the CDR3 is TGTGCCAGCAGCCAAGAGCCCGGAGGGTTTGAGACCCAGTACTTC. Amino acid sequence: CASSQEPGGFETQYF.

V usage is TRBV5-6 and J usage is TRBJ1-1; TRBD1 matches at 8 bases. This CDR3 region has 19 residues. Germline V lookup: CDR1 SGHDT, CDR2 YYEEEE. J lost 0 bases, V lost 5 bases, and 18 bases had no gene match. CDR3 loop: CASSPTPGGLGLMNTEAFF. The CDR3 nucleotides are TGTGCCAGCAGTCCTACCCCAGGGGGCTTGGGATTGATGAACACTGAAGCTTTCTTT.